The 17 T cell receptor beta chains below all came from one sample that was sequenced in a study of T cell responses to AZD1222 COVID-19 vaccine. The data were produced by immunoSEQ multiplex PCR, yet TCRdb's version contains in-frame clones alone and is incomplete. The table lists some 120,000 clones, 87% of them singletons. The material sequenced was peripheral blood, taken on day 0 of AZD1222 vaccination. The receptors come from an adult in good health.

There are a few counts of this clone. J is TRBJ2-1 and V is TRBV4-1, with D possibly TRBD1 on 6 matching bases. Per the germline V gene, CDR1 is MGHRA and CDR2 is YSYEKL. Trimming pared 3 bases from V and 0 bases from J, leaving 9 bases between. The CDR3 runs 15 residues. As DNA, the CDR3 is TGCGCCAGCAGCCACACAGGGACCTCCTACAATGAGCAGTTCTTC. Translating it yields CASSHTGTSYNEQFF.

This clone was detected only once. The V gene is TRBV6-5, the J gene TRBJ1-1; D gene ambiguous. The ends were cut back, 11 bases at V and 2 bases at J, with 9 bases in the middle. CDR3 length: 11 amino acids. Germline V CDR1 and CDR2: MNHEY, SVGAGI. The CDR3 is CALLINTEAFF. The CDR3 DNA sequence: TGTGCCCTCCTTATAAACACTGAAGCTTTCTTT.

V usage is TRBV5-4 and J usage is TRBJ2-2; either TRBD1 or TRBD2 may supply D (5 bases each). The germline V gene encodes CDR1 SGHNT and CDR2 YYREEE (reference sequence). Trimming took off 4 bases at V and 0 bases at J, with 13 bases between the two ends. This CDR3 contains 16 residues. CDR3 nucleotide sequence: TGTGCCAGCAGCCCGGACGGGGCGACGAACACCGGGGAGCTGTTTTTT. Translated: CASSPDGATNTGELFF. Full variable domain (remainder filled in from reference TRBV5-4 and TRBJ2-2): ETGVTQSPTHLIKTRGQQVTLRCSSQSGHNTVSWYQQALGQGPQFIFQYYREEENGRGNFPPRFSGLQFPNYSSELNVNALELDDSALYLCASSPDGATNTGELFFGEGSRLTVL.

This chain connects TRBV30 to TRBJ1-3; weak D call: TRBD1 (5 bases). The ends were cut back, 0 bases at V and 0 bases at J, with 12 bases in the middle. CDR3 length equals 16 residues. CDR1 is GTSNPN, CDR2 SVGIG, per germline (reference sequence). The CDR3 nucleotides read TGTGCCTGGAGTGTGAGCGGGACCTTCTCTGGAAACACCATATATTTT. Amino acids: CAWSVSGTFSGNTIYF.

CDR3 amino acids: CASSPDRGRMDEQFF. CDR3 DNA: TGTGCCAGCAGCCCGGACAGGGGGCGTATGGATGAGCAGTTCTTC. The J gene is TRBJ2-1, the V gene TRBV7-9; TRBD1 aligns across 11 bases. The CDR3 totals 15 residues. V shed 5 bases, J shed 8 bases, and the junction held 8 bases outside the gene matches. The germline V gene has CDR1 SEHNR and CDR2 FQNEAQ (reference sequence). Based on the CDR3 plus reference TRBV7-9 and TRBJ2-1, the full variable domain is DTGVSQNPRHKITKRGQNVTFRCDPISEHNRLYWYRQTLGQGPEFLTYFQNEAQLEKSRLLSDRFSAERPKGSFSTLEIQRTEQGDSAMYLCASSPDRGRMDEQFFGPGTRLTVL.

This chain joins TRBV5-5 and TRBJ1-4, with 9 nucleotides matching TRBD1. Germline V gene sequence: CDR1 SGHKS, CDR2 YYEKEE (reference sequence). The CDR3 covers 18 residues. V gave up 0 bases and J gave up 7 bases; unmatched junction bases: 13. CDR3 DNA: TGTGCCAGCAGCTTGGCCGAGGGCGTGGGACAGGGTGTTGAAAAACTGTTTTTT. It translates to CASSLAEGVGQGVEKLFF.

This chain uses TRBV6-5 with TRBJ2-1; 10 bases fit TRBD2. Germline-derived CDR1 and CDR2 are MNHEY and SVGAGI. This CDR3 has 15 residues. V lost 8 bases and J lost 6; bases outside the gene matches: 10. The DNA of the CDR3 is TGTGCCAGCGGAAGATTAGCGGGAGGAGTCAATGAGCAGTTCTTC. It encodes CASGRLAGGVNEQFF.

Ten or more counts support this clone. The chain uses TRBV19 and TRBJ2-1, with D perhaps TRBD1 (6 bases). There are 14 residues in the CDR3. V was pared by 3 bases and J by 10 bases, with 16 bases between. In germline, CDR1 is LNHDA, CDR2 SQIVND (reference sequence). For the CDR3, the DNA is TGTGCCAGTAGTATGCAGGGGCCGGACCGGGAGCAGTTCTTC. It encodes CASSMQGPDREQFF.

The chain combines TRBV11-2 with TRBJ1-1, with 7 nucleotides matching TRBD1. The CDR3 is made up of 15 amino acids. V was clipped by 5 bases and J by 11 bases; unmatched bases: 17. Germline CDR1 reads SGHAT; CDR2 reads FQNNGV. The chain's CDR3 is CASSGGPGQPVRAFF. The CDR3 DNA sequence: TGTGCCAGCAGCGGGGGACCGGGACAGCCCGTCCGGGCTTTCTTT.

The chain combines TRBV6-5 with TRBJ1-5; no reliable D call. Germline V gives CDR1 MNHEY, CDR2 SVGAGI. The CDR3 is 13 amino acids. Between the trimmed V and J ends, which lost 5 bases and 0 bases, there was a span of 5 bases. The CDR3 protein is CASSPGSNQPQHF. CDR3 nucleotide sequence: TGTGCCAGCAGTCCAGGTAGCAATCAGCCCCAGCATTTT.

This clone was observed once. This sequence joins TRBV7-9 and TRBJ1-5; maybe TRBD1 (5 bases). Trimming stripped 1 base from V and 7 bases from J, with 8 bases between. There are 13 residues in the CDR3. Germline CDR1 SEHNR, CDR2 FQNEAQ (reference sequence). CDR3 coding DNA: TGTGCCAGCAGCTTAGAACAGGCCCAGCCCCAGCATTTT. Translation: CASSLEQAQPQHF. Full variable domain (remainder filled in from reference TRBV7-9 and TRBJ1-5): DTGVSQNPRHKITKRGQNVTFRCDPISEHNRLYWYRQTLGQGPEFLTYFQNEAQLEKSRLLSDRFSAERPKGSFSTLEIQRTEQGDSAMYLCASSLEQAQPQHFGDGTRLSIL.

The gene calls are TRBV5-4 and TRBJ1-6, with D hard to call. Germline CDR1 is SGHNT and CDR2 is YYREEE (reference sequence). The ends were cut back, 4 bases at V and 7 bases at J, with 9 bases in the middle. This CDR3 comprises 13 residues. This chain's CDR3 is CASSVEPNSPLHF. The CDR3, as DNA: TGTGCCAGCAGCGTGGAGCCCAATTCACCCCTCCACTTT.

The chain uses TRBV6-5 and TRBJ1-1; a weak D match, TRBD1 (6 bases). CDR3 length: 14 amino acids. V shed 5 bases and J shed 0 bases, with 10 bases lying between them. Germline CDR1 is MNHEY and CDR2 is SVGAGI. The CDR3 spells CASSSRGLNTEAFF. In DNA, the CDR3 is TGTGCCAGCAGTAGCAGGGGTTTGAACACTGAAGCTTTCTTT.

The rearrangement uses TRBV5-1 and TRBJ1-1; weak D call: TRBD1 (6 bases). The CDR3 covers 14 residues. In germline, CDR1 is SGHRS, CDR2 YFSETQ. The V and J ends lost 0 bases and 1 base respectively, with 7 bases between them. Here the CDR3 DNA reads TGCGCCAGCAGCTTGGACAGGGAGAACACTGAAGCTTTCTTT. Its translation: CASSLDRENTEAFF.

The chain combines TRBV5-1 with TRBJ2-5; D is undetermined. The CDR3 covers 13 residues. Trimming took off 0 bases at V and 5 bases at J, with 8 bases between the two ends. CDR1 SGHRS and CDR2 YFSETQ come from the germline V gene. The CDR3 is CASSLAAWETQYF. In DNA form, the CDR3 reads TGCGCCAGCAGCTTGGCCGCCTGGGAGACCCAGTACTTC.

A single count supports this clone. In DNA form, the CDR3 reads TGTGCCAGCACTCAGGGGACACTCGGGGAGCTGTTTTTT. Translation gives CASTQGTLGELFF. V gene TRBV6-5 combines with J gene TRBJ2-2, with D perhaps matching TRBD1 (6 bases). Germline CDR1 MNHEY, CDR2 SVGAGI. The CDR3 totals 13 residues. V dropped 7 bases and J dropped 7 bases, with 13 bases sitting between them.

This sequence joins TRBV4-1 and TRBJ2-1; the D is unclear. The V end lost 0 bases, the J end lost 8 bases, and 8 bases lay between the germline ends. CDR3 length: 13 amino acids. CDR1 and CDR2 from the germline V gene are MGHRA and YSYEKL. CDR3 in amino acids: CASSQELPHEQFF. For the CDR3, the DNA is TGCGCCAGCAGCCAAGAGCTCCCCCATGAGCAGTTCTTC.